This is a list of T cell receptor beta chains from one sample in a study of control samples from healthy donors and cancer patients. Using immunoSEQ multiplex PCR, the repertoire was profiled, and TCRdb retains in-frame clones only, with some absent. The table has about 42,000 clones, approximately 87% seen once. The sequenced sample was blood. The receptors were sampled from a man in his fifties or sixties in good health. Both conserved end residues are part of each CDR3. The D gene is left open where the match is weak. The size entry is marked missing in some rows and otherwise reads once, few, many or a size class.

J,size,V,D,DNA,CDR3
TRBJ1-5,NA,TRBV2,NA,TGTGCCAGCAGACTCACAGAAGATAGCAATCAGCCCCAGCATTTT,CASRLTEDSNQPQHF
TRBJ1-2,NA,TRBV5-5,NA,TGTGCCAGCAGCTGGGGGGACCGGGTGGGCGCTGGCTACACCTTC,CASSWGDRVGAGYTF
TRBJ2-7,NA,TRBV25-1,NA,TGTGCCAGCAGTGATAAGGGACTGGCCTACGAGCAGTACTTC,CASSDKGLAYEQYF
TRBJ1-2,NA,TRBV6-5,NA,TGTGCCACTAGTAATAACTATGGCTACACCTTC,CATSNNYGYTF
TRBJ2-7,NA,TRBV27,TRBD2,TGTGCCAGCTCCCGGCTACTAGCGGGAGTCGGTGCTGACGAGCAGTACTTC,CASSRLLAGVGADEQYF
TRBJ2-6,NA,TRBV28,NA,TGTGCCAGCAGCATTCCCGGGTTCTGGGCCAACGTCCTGACTTTC,CASSIPGFWANVLTF
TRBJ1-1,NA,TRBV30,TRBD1,TGTGCCTGGAGTAAACCCGGGACAGGGGGCACTGAAGCTTTCTTT,CAWSKPGTGGTEAFF
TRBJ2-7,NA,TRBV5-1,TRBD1,TGCGCCAGCAGCCCTGACAGGGGGGGCGACGAGCAGTACTTC,CASSPDRGGDEQYF
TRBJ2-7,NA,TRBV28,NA,TGTGCCAGCAGTTTTCGAGGGTCGAGCTCCTACGAGCAGTACTTC,CASSFRGSSSYEQYF
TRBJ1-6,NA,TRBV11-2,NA,TGTGCCAGCAGCTCCCTCGGGGCTTCACCCCTCCACTTT,CASSSLGASPLHF
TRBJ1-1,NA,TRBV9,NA,TGTGCCAGCAGCGCCTGGGGGGGCACTGAAGCTTTCTTT,CASSAWGGTEAFF
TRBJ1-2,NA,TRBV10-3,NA,TGTGCCATAGCGGCGGGGATCCTTAACTATGGCTACACCTTC,CAIAAGILNYGYTF
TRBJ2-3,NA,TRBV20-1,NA,TGCAGTGCGAGTCTTAGAGATACGCAGTATTTT,CSASLRDTQYF
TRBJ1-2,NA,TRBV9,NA,TGTGCCAGCAGCGTAGAGGCTTGGGGGGGATGGAATGGCTACACCTTC,CASSVEAWGGWNGYTF
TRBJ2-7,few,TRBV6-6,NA,TGTGCCAGCAGAGGGACCTTGAATTACGAGCAGTACTTC,CASRGTLNYEQYF
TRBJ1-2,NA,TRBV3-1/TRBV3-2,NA,TGTGCCAGCAGCCAAGATATGGGCAGGACTAACTATGGCTACACCTTC,CASSQDMGRTNYGYTF
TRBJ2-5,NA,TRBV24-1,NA,TGTGCCACCAGTGACCCTACGTCTGGGGAGACCCAGTACTTC,CATSDPTSGETQYF
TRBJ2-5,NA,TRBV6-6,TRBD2,TGTGCCAGCAGTCGACATCAGCGGGGGGCCGAGACCCAGTACTTC,CASSRHQRGAETQYF
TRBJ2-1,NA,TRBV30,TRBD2,TGTGCCTGGAGTGTACGGGCGGGGGTCTACAATGAGCAGTTCTTC,CAWSVRAGVYNEQFF
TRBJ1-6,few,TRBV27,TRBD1,TGTGCCAGCAGTTTAATGGGGACAGGGGTTTCACCCCTCCACTTT,CASSLMGTGVSPLHF
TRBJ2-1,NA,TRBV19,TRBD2,TGTGCCAGTAGTATAGCGCCTGAAAGCGGGAGCTCCTACAATGAGCAGTTCTTC,CASSIAPESGSSYNEQFF
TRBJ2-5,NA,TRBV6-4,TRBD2,TGTGCCAGCAGTGAAAGCGGGGGGGCCCAAGAGACCCAGTACTTC,CASSESGGAQETQYF